The T cell receptor (beta chain) under discussion was sequenced for a study of blood T cell repertoires in COVID-19. The CDR3 runs to 12 residues. V gave up 7 bases and J gave up 2 bases, with 9 bases separating them. Germline lookup yields CDR1 LNHDA and CDR2 SQIVND (reference sequence). Using immunoSEQ multiplex PCR, the repertoire was profiled, and TCRdb retains in-frame clones only, with some absent. The sample lists about 300,000 clones, about 83% seen once, with under 2% in the top ten. V is TRBV19 and J is TRBJ2-7; no clear D. Sequencing input: peripheral blood. The sequence came from a woman in her 50s with acute or convalescent COVID-19. The CDR3 here is CASTNQAYEQYF. The CDR3 region has the DNA TGTGCCAGTACCAATCAGGCCTACGAGCAGTACTTC.